In its sample, the clone carrying this TCR beta chain was seen a few times. Trimming left V 3 bases short and J 8 bases short, with 20 bases between. CDR1 and CDR2 from the germline V gene are MDHEN and SYDVKM. CDR3 length: 16 residues. These data come from a study of response to subunit inactivated influenza vaccine. MiXCR, applied by TCRdb to the RT-PCR reads, yields one record per CDR3 protein. The sample has about 570,000 distinct CDR3 sequences, roughly 12% seen once. The same data also contributed to another study, on T cells expressing NK-cell markers. From that paper: What made the TCR beta cDNA was 5'RACE template switching with UMIs. CD3+CD56+NKG2C+, CD3+CD56+NKG2C- and CD3+CD56-NKG2C+ T cells, once sorted, supplied the TCR beta repertoires. Eight donors were sequenced, seven testing HCMV-seropositive and one testing seronegative. In a group of five to seven donors, dominant NKG2C+ clonotypes represented about 1.0-7.5% of CD8+ T cells.

The sample was PBMCs from blood, taken on the day of vaccination. The sequence was obtained from a man between 50 and 59 years old who received an inactivated influenza vaccine. The V and J genes are TRBV28 and TRBJ2-1; a weak D match, TRBD1 (8 bases). CDR3 DNA sequence: TGTGCCAGCAGTTTTCAAAACAGGGGGGGATTGGATGAGCAGTTCTTC. Translated: CASSFQNRGGLDEQFF. Using reference TRBV28 and TRBJ2-1 for the parts outside the CDR3, the full variable domain is DVKVTQSSRYLVKRTGEKVFLECVQDMDHENMFWYRQDPGLGLRLIYFSYDVKMKEKGDIPEGYSVSREKKERFSLILESASTNQTSMYLCASSFQNRGGLDEQFFGPGTRLTVL.